Below are 26 T cell receptor beta chains sequenced from a single sample in a study of blood T cell repertoires in COVID-19. Clones were sequenced by immunoSEQ multiplex PCR, and TCRdb holds only the in-frame ones, with some missing. The sample has under 250,000 clones, 80% to 90% seen once. The sample was PBMCs or T cells enriched from blood (not recorded which). The receptors shown here come from a woman younger than 35 in a cohort exposed to, infected with or recovered from COVID-19 (not recorded which).

The V call is TRBV29-1, the J call TRBJ2-2; 12 bases are a match to TRBD2. The CDR3 is 13 residues long. The V and J ends lost 7 bases and 9 bases, in that order; junction bases with no gene match: 6. CDR1 is SQVTM and CDR2 is ANQGSEA in the germline V gene. The CDR3 coding sequence is TGCAGCGCCAGGACTAGCGGGAACTGGGAGCTGTTTTTT. It translates to CSARTSGNWELFF.

This chain joins TRBV27 and TRBJ2-3; 9 bases match TRBD1. The V gene end was trimmed by 6 bases and the J gene end by 4 bases; junction bases not matched to a gene: 5. The CDR3 is 14 amino acids. From germline, CDR1 is MNHEY and CDR2 SMNVEV (reference sequence). CDR3 in amino acids: CASSRRTGADTQYF. The DNA for the CDR3 is TGTGCCAGCAGCCGACGGACAGGGGCAGATACGCAGTATTTT.

The J gene is TRBJ1-1, the V gene TRBV19; TRBD1 is a possible D gene (5 bases). Looked up from germline, CDR1 is LNHDA and CDR2 is SQIVND (reference sequence). This CDR3 has 12 amino acids. V lost 3 bases and J 8 bases, leaving 10 bases between the germline ends. The CDR3 protein is CASSIDSGEAFF. The CDR3 nucleotides read TGTGCCAGTAGTATCGACAGTGGAGAAGCTTTCTTT.

The chain is built from TRBV24-1 and TRBJ2-1; possibly TRBD2 for D (5 bases). Trimming left V 4 bases short and J 0 bases short, with 9 bases between. Germline CDR1 is KGHDR and CDR2 is SFDVKD. This CDR3 is 15 amino acids long. CDR3 sequence (DNA): TGTGCCACCAGTGACAGCGGAGACTCCTACAATGAGCAGTTCTTC. Protein: CATSDSGDSYNEQFF.

V usage is TRBV10-3 and J usage is TRBJ2-2; 10 bases map to TRBD2. The CDR3 is made up of 16 amino acids. Germline V gene lookup returns CDR1 ENHRY and CDR2 SYGVKD. J lost 2 bases, V lost 3 bases, and 3 bases had no gene match. The CDR3 bases are TGTGCCATCAGTGAAACTAGCGGGATTAACACCGGGGAGCTGTTTTTT. This translates into CAISETSGINTGELFF.

The rearrangement joins TRBV4-1 to TRBJ1-2; D is perhaps TRBD1 (5 bases). V shed 4 bases and J shed 6 bases, with 15 bases lying between them. Germline lookup yields CDR1 MGHRA and CDR2 YSYEKL. CDR3 length: 14 amino acids. CDR3: CASSLRDRADGYTF. The CDR3 DNA is TGCGCCAGCAGCCTGCGGGACCGCGCGGATGGCTACACCTTC.

The V and J genes are TRBV3-1 (or the pseudogene TRBV3-2) and TRBJ2-7; D not resolved. The V gene lost 1 base and the J gene lost 0 bases, with 7 bases spanning the gap. The CDR3 extends over 14 amino acids. Germline assignment: CDR1 LGHDT and CDR2 YNNKEL (reference sequence). CDR3 protein: CASSQGTGSYEQYF. CDR3 nucleotide sequence: TGTGCCAGCAGCCAAGGTACTGGCTCCTACGAGCAGTACTTC.

This clone was recorded a few times. The chain joins TRBV4-1 to TRBJ1-6, with no clear D. The CDR3 is 21 amino acids. Trimming took 1 base from V and 4 from J, leaving 26 bases between them. Germline V gene data show CDR1 as MGHRA and CDR2 as YSYEKL. This chain's CDR3 is CASSQVLTFNLRKVYNSPLHF. CDR3 DNA sequence: TGCGCCAGCAGCCAAGTTTTGACTTTCAATCTCCGTAAAGTGTATAATTCACCCCTCCACTTT.

The table lists this clone with a count of one. The rearrangement joins TRBV7-9 to TRBJ1-2, with D possibly matching TRBD1 (5 bases). Germline CDR1 is SEHNR and CDR2 is FQNEAQ (reference sequence). The CDR3 loop spans 14 amino acids. V was clipped by 5 bases and J by 5 bases, with 15 bases between them. The CDR3 sequence: CASSEFQGWYGYTF. In nucleotides, the CDR3 is TGTGCCAGCAGCGAATTTCAGGGTTGGTATGGCTACACCTTC.

This CDR3 is CASSPSSGVGTEAFF. In DNA, the CDR3 is TGTGCCAGCAGCCCCTCCTCAGGGGTGGGGACTGAAGCTTTCTTT. The V gene is TRBV9, the J gene TRBJ1-1; possible D gene TRBD1, 6 bases. The CDR3 is made up of 15 amino acids. The V gene's germline CDR1 is SGDLS and CDR2 YYNGEE. Trimming shortened V by 4 bases and J by 5 bases, and 18 bases separated the two germline ends.

This chain connects TRBV4-1 to TRBJ1-5, with a weak D call TRBD1 (5 bases). V was shortened by 0 bases and J by 5 bases, with 14 bases between the two germline ends. CDR3 size: 16 residues. Germline V gene sequence: CDR1 MGHRA, CDR2 YSYEKL. The CDR3 coding sequence is TGCGCCAGCAGCCAAGAAGTCAGGGCAGAATATCAGCCCCAGCATTTT. Amino acid sequence: CASSQEVRAEYQPQHF.

The chain uses TRBV18 and TRBJ1-6, with 8 bases that match TRBD1. J was trimmed by 2 bases and V by 3 bases; bases with no gene match: 6. This CDR3 spans 17 amino acids. Germline values: CDR1 KGHSH, CDR2 LQKENI. The CDR3 sequence: CASSPQGAQAYNSPLHF. In DNA form, the CDR3 reads TGTGCCAGCTCACCTCAGGGGGCGCAGGCCTATAATTCACCCCTCCACTTT.

This clone was seen once. The chain recombines TRBV24-1 with TRBJ1-5; D is uncertain. V was cut by 7 bases and J by 2 bases, with 8 bases left in between. The CDR3 sequence is 13 residues long. The germline V gene has CDR1 KGHDR and CDR2 SFDVKD. The DNA for the CDR3 is TGTGCCACCAGGGAGAAAGGCAATCAGCCCCAGCATTTT. It is translated as CATREKGNQPQHF.

This clone was seen a single time. The rearrangement uses TRBV7-9 and TRBJ1-4; D might be TRBD1 (5 bases). Trimming removed 5 bases at V and 8 bases at J, with 15 bases between. The CDR3 runs to 14 residues. Germline CDR1 reads SEHNR; CDR2 reads FQNEAQ (reference sequence). CDR3 region: CASSPGTRAEKLFF. The CDR3 DNA follows: TGTGCCAGCAGCCCCGGGACTCGAGCCGAAAAACTGTTTTTT.

The V call is TRBV12-3 or TRBV12-4, the J call TRBJ1-3; maybe TRBD1 (5 bases). V lost 5 bases to trimming and J lost 3 bases, with 8 bases between them. CDR3 length: 13 amino acids. CDR3 nucleotide sequence: TGTGCCAGCAGTGACGACAGTGGAAACACCATATATTTT. This sequence encodes CASSDDSGNTIYF.

This chain joins TRBV7-8 and TRBJ1-1; D is undetermined. The CDR3 has 14 residues. V lost 2 bases and J lost 3, with 10 bases in between. Germline CDR1 is SGHVS and CDR2 is FQNEAQ. The CDR3 DNA sequence: TGTGCCAGCAGCTTATGGGCAGTAGACACTGAAGCTTTCTTT. It yields the protein CASSLWAVDTEAFF.

The J gene is TRBJ1-1, the V gene TRBV5-1; TRBD1 aligns across 8 bases. Germline values: CDR1 SGHRS, CDR2 YFSETQ. Trimming cost V 1 base and J 4 bases; bases outside gene matches: 6. The CDR3 runs 15 residues. The DNA for the CDR3 is TGCGCCAGCAGCTTGACAGGGGGAGGGGGCACTGAAGCTTTCTTT. This gives the protein CASSLTGGGGTEAFF.

The CDR3 DNA reads TGTGCCAGCGTAAATAGAGGAGCTTCAGGAAACACCATATATTTT. As protein: CASVNRGASGNTIYF. The rearrangement links TRBV6-5 to TRBJ1-3, with D hard to call. CDR1 is MNHEY and CDR2 is SVGAGI in the germline V gene. CDR3 length: 15 residues. V was pared by 8 bases and J by 4 bases, with 18 bases between.

The rearrangement links TRBV6-5 to TRBJ1-5; TRBD1 is a possible D gene (5 bases). CDR1 and CDR2 (germline): MNHEY, SVGAGI. The V end lost 3 bases, the J end lost 1 base, and 13 bases lay between the germline ends. The CDR3 sequence is 16 residues long. The CDR3 region has the DNA TGTGCCAGCAGTTATCGCGGACATTCAAGCAATCAGCCCCAGCATTTT. Translating it yields CASSYRGHSSNQPQHF.

The V gene is TRBV7-9, the J gene TRBJ1-6; D gene ambiguous. The CDR3 sequence is 13 residues long. The germline V and J ends were trimmed by 3 bases and 10 bases, with 10 bases remaining between them. Germline assignment: CDR1 SEHNR and CDR2 FQNEAQ (reference sequence). The CDR3 loop is CASSLEGESPLHF. The CDR3 nucleotides read TGTGCCAGCAGCTTGGAGGGTGAATCACCCCTCCACTTT.

The chain combines TRBV7-8 with TRBJ2-1; 12 bases align to TRBD2. The V gene's germline CDR1 is SGHVS and CDR2 FQNEAQ. The CDR3 sequence is 15 residues long. Trimming removed 6 bases from V and 4 bases from J; junction bases left unmatched: 4. CDR3 protein: CASRTGTSGYNEQFF. The CDR3 bases are TGTGCCAGCAGAACCGGGACTAGCGGGTACAATGAGCAGTTCTTC.

CDR3 bases: TGTGCCAGCAGCTTCAGACAGGATTCCTTCTATGGCTACACCTTC. Its protein product is CASSFRQDSFYGYTF. The V call is TRBV13, the J call TRBJ1-2, with D tentatively TRBD1 (6 bases). V was trimmed by 3 bases and J by 4 bases, leaving 15 bases between them. Per germline, CDR1 PRHDT and CDR2 FYEKMQ (reference sequence). The CDR3 loop spans 15 amino acids. Together with reference TRBV13 and TRBJ1-2, the CDR3 gives the full variable domain: AAGVIQSPRHLIKEKRETATLKCYPIPRHDTVYWYQQGPGQDPQFLISFYEKMQSDKGSIPDRFSAQQFSDYHSELNMSSLELGDSALYFCASSFRQDSFYGYTFGSGTRLTVV.

J is TRBJ2-7 and V is TRBV18; a weak D match, TRBD2 (5 bases). Per germline, CDR1 KGHSH and CDR2 LQKENI. Trimming removed 5 bases at V and 2 bases at J, with 13 bases between. The CDR3 is made up of 14 amino acids. The CDR3 is CASSSSDGTYEQYF. CDR3 sequence (DNA): TGTGCCAGCTCATCCTCCGACGGGACCTACGAGCAGTACTTC.

The chain combines TRBV5-5 with TRBJ2-2, with 9 bases matching TRBD2. Trimming removed 4 bases from V and 4 bases from J; junction bases left unmatched: 5. This CDR3 has 15 amino acids. The V gene's germline CDR1 is SGHKS and CDR2 YYEKEE (reference sequence). The CDR3 spells CASSIATSGTGELFF. In DNA, the CDR3 is TGTGCCAGCAGCATCGCGACTAGCGGCACCGGGGAGCTGTTTTTT.

The chain joins TRBV5-1 to TRBJ1-2; 7 bases line up with TRBD1. Germline lookup yields CDR1 SGHRS and CDR2 YFSETQ. V lost 5 bases, J lost 3 bases, and 4 bases stayed unmatched. The CDR3 runs 13 residues. The CDR3 bases are TGCGCCAGCAGGTTCCAGGGGGACTATGGCTACACCTTC. Translation gives CASRFQGDYGYTF. Drawing the rest from reference TRBV5-1 and TRBJ1-2, the complete variable domain is KAGVTQTPRYLIKTRGQQVTLSCSPISGHRSVSWYQQTPGQGLQFLFEYFSETQRNKGNFPGRFSGRQFSNSRSEMNVSTLELGDSALYLCASRFQGDYGYTFGSGTRLTVV.

V is TRBV4-2 and J is TRBJ2-1; 10 nucleotides line up with TRBD2. This CDR3 has 17 residues. Germline V gene data show CDR1 as LGHNA and CDR2 as YNFKEQ. Trimming cost V 0 bases and J 8 bases; bases outside gene matches: 10. This CDR3 reads CASSQDESSGRIYEQFF. As DNA, the CDR3 is TGTGCCAGCAGCCAAGATGAGTCTAGCGGGAGAATATATGAGCAGTTCTTC.